This T cell receptor (beta chain) was observed in a study of blood T cell repertoires in COVID-19 (TCRdb year 2020). About the study as a whole: Samples from collaborators originated in the United States, Italy and Spain and spanned both the acute and convalescent phases of COVID-19. A de-identified subject ID, COVID-19 status, age in years and sex were almost always included in the sample metadata. The prospective study material was composed of cDNA or gDNA derived from T cells, B-cell-depleted T cells, or PBMCs. The dataset comprised deeply sampled blood TCRbeta repertoires from subjects exposed to, actively infected with, or recovered from COVID-19. A freely available public database, intended as a resource for researchers studying the immune response to SARS-CoV-2, is where the repertoires were released. Where HLA class I and class II types were available, the types were taken from metadata supplied by the sample provider, not from assay-based typing. The samples were drawn from two sources: the first 160 participants of the ongoing ImmuneRACE study, and 1,200 or so subjects contributed by 6 global collaborators. The paper as a whole reports these results and caveats: The amount of clinical and demographic metadata varied by source and participant and was provided uncurated.

The immunoSEQ Assay, a bias-controlled multiplex PCR, was used to amplify TCRbeta CDR3 regions from genomic DNA. On the study's bioinformatics: Within the assay, amplification of reference gene primers was used to estimate how many nucleated cells each sample contained. To quantify the absolute abundance of each unique TCRbeta CDR3 rearrangement, sequence reads were collapsed and filtered. For each sample, productive Simpson clonality was calculated by taking the square root of Simpson's diversity index across productive rearrangements. In TCRdb, the immuneACCESS table is reduced to in-frame sequences with V and J assigned. These tables do not hold every clone; where another copy was compared, an unresolved V gene accounts for under half, and the others remain unexplained. Clone size and the V and J calls come from that table; the DNA yielded D and trimming. The sample table lists roughly 180,000 clones, around 82% of them with a count of one. The biggest ten clones account for about 11% of the sample.

Each collaborating institution followed its own protocols to collect whole blood in K2EDTA tubes. Collaborator samples were shipped for TCRbeta analysis as frozen whole blood, isolated PBMCs, or DNA extracted from either sample type. From the cysteine through the phenylalanine, the CDR3 covers 13 amino acids. Only the CDR3 DNA stays, 39 bases, in frame from base 1. V is clipped by 4 bases and J by 5 bases, and the sequence between their germline boundaries is 9 bases long. Looking up the germline V gene yields CDR1 MGHDK and CDR2 SYGVNS. Comments on this clone: Its antigen is not yet known. Qualities for individual bases were not recorded, and no much larger clone is one base off.

This sequence was found in a woman older than 75 with active or convalescent COVID-19. Sequenced input: peripheral blood. The sequence joins TRBV25-1 to TRBJ1-5; no D gene call is confident. The CDR3 protein sequence reads: CASSGANDQPQHF. At the DNA level, the sequence is TGTGCCAGCAGTGGTGCTAACGATCAGCCCCAGCATTTT.